This TCR beta chain was profiled in a study of patients and donors after allogeneic stem cell transplantation. This clonotype appeared a few times. The junction had 4 bases not matched to a gene; V was cut back by 0 bases and J by 3 bases. The germline CDR1 and CDR2 sequences are MNHEY and SVGAGI. The CDR3 extends over 16 amino acids. TCRdb ran MiXCR on the RT-PCR reads and lists one entry per CDR3 protein. The sample includes under 200,000 distinct CDR3 sequences, around 30% of them seen just once. Sequencing was done on a sample of blood, either unsorted or a sorted T cell fraction (not recorded which). The gene calls are TRBV6-5 and TRBJ2-1; 8 bases map to TRBD1. The sequence came from a human donor who was either an allogeneic HSCT recipient or a stem cell or donor lymphocyte infusion donor (not recorded which). It is not recorded whose cells these are; they may come from a transplant donor. The CDR3 DNA reads TGTGCCAGCAGTTACTCGGAAGGGACAGGCTACAATGAGCAGTTCTTC. This encodes CASSYSEGTGYNEQFF.